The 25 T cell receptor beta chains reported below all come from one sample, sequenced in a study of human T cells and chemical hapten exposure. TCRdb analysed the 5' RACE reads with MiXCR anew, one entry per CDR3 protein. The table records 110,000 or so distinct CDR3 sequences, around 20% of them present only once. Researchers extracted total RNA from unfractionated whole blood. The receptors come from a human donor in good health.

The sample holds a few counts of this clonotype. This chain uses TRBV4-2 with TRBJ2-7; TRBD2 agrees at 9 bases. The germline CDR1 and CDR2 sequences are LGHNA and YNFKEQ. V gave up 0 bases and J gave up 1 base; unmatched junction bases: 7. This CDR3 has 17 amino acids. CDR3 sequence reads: CASSQDPSGNPSYEQYF. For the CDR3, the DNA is TGTGCCAGCAGCCAAGATCCTAGCGGGAACCCTTCCTACGAGCAGTACTTC.

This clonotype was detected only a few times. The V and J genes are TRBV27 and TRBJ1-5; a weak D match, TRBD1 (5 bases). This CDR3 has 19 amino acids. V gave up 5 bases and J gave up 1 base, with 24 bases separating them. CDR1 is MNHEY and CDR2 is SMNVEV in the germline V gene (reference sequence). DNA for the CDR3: TGTGCCAGCAGTCCGAGCTCTTGGGGGTTGGGGGAAAGCAATCAGCCCCAGCATTTT. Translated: CASSPSSWGLGESNQPQHF.

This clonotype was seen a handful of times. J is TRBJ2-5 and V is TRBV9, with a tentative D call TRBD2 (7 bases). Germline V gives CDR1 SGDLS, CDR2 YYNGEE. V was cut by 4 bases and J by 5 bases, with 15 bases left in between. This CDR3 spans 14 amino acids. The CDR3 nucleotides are TGTGCCAGCAGCTTGGCGGGGGCCGAGGAGACCCAGTACTTC. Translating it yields CASSLAGAEETQYF.

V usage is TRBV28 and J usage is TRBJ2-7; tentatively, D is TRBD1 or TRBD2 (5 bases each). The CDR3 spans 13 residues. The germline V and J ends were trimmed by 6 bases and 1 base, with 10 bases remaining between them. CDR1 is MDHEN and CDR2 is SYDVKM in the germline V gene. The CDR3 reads CASRSWGSYEQYF. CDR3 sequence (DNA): TGTGCCAGCAGGTCATGGGGGTCCTACGAGCAGTACTTC.

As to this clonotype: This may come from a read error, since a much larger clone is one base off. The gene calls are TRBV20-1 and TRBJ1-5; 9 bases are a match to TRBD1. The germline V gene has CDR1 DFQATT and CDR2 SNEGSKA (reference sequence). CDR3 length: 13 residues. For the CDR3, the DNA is TGCAGTTCTAGCCGGACAGGGGATCAGCCCCAGCATTTT. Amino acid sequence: CSSSRTGDQPQHF.

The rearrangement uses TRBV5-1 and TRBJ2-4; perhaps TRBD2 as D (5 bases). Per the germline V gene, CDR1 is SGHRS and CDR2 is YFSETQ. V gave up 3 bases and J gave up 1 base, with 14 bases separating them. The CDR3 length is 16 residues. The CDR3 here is CASSSSDGVAKNIQYF. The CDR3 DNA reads TGCGCCAGCAGCTCCTCGGACGGGGTGGCCAAAAACATTCAGTACTTC.

CDR3 amino acids: CASTQGTGANEQYF. The CDR3 nucleotides are TGTGCCAGCACCCAAGGGACAGGGGCCAACGAGCAGTACTTC. The V and J genes are TRBV7-9 and TRBJ2-7; 10 nucleotides align to TRBD1. V was pared by 7 bases and J by 5 bases, with 8 bases of the junction left unmatched. This CDR3 has 14 amino acids. The germline V gene encodes CDR1 SEHNR and CDR2 FQNEAQ (reference sequence).

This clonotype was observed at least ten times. CDR3 in amino acids: CASSLVGDTQQPQHF. Written as DNA, the CDR3 is TGCGCCAGCAGCTTGGTGGGGGACACTCAGCAGCCCCAGCATTTT. The chain carries TRBV5-1 and TRBJ1-5, with D possibly matching TRBD1 (6 bases). Trimming left V 0 bases short and J 7 bases short, with 14 bases between. Germline CDR1 reads SGHRS; CDR2 reads YFSETQ. This CDR3 has 15 amino acids.

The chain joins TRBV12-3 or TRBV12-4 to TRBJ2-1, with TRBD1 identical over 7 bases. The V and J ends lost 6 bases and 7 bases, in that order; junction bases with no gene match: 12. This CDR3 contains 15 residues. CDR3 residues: CASSIPRGQPNEQFF. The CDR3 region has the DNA TGTGCCAGCAGCATACCCCGGGGACAGCCAAATGAGCAGTTCTTC.

The CDR3 spells CASSQGAVLSGANVLTF. CDR3 nucleotides: TGTGCCAGCAGCCAAGGGGCAGTACTCTCTGGGGCCAACGTCCTGACTTTC. The chain links TRBV3-1 to TRBJ2-6; unclear D gene. The CDR3 has 17 amino acids. V was cut by 1 base and J by 0 bases, with 10 bases left in between. CDR1 and CDR2 from the germline V gene are LGHDT and YNNKEL (reference sequence).

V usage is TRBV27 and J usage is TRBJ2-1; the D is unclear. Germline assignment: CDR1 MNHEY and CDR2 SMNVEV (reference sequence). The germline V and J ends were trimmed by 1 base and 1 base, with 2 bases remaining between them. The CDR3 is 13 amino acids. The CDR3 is CASSLFSYNEQFF. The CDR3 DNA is TGTGCCAGCAGTTTATTTTCCTACAATGAGCAGTTCTTC.

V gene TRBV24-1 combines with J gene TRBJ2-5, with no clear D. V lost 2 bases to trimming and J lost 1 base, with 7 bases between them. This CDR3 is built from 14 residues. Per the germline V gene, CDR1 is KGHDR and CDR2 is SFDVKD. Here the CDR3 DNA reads TGTGCCACCAGTGATTCAGTCCTCCAAGAGACCCAGTACTTC. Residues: CATSDSVLQETQYF.

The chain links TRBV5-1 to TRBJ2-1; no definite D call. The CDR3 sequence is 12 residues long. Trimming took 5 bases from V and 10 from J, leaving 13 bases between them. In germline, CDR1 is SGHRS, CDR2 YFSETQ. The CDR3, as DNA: TGCGCCAGCAGTCTACAGAGGAAGGAGCAGTTCTTC. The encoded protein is CASSLQRKEQFF. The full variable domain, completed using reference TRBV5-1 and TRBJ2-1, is KAGVTQTPRYLIKTRGQQVTLSCSPISGHRSVSWYQQTPGQGLQFLFEYFSETQRNKGNFPGRFSGRQFSNSRSEMNVSTLELGDSALYLCASSLQRKEQFFGPGTRLTVL.

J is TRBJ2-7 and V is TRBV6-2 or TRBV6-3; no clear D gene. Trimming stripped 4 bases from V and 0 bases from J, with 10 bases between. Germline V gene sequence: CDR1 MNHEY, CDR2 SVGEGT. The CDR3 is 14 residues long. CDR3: CASSFDGSSYEQYF. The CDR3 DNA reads TGTGCCAGCAGTTTCGACGGCAGCTCCTACGAGCAGTACTTC.

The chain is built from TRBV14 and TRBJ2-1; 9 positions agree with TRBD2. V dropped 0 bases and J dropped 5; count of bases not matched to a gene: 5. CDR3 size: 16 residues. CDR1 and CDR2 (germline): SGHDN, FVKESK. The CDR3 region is CASSQDRGLADNEQFF. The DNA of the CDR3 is TGTGCCAGCAGCCAAGATCGGGGACTAGCTGACAATGAGCAGTTCTTC.

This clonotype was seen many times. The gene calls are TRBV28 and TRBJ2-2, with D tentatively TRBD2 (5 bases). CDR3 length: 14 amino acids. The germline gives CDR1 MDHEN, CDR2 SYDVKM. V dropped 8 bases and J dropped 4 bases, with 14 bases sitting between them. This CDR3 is CASRARLSTGELFF. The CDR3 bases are TGTGCCAGCCGAGCCCGACTATCCACCGGGGAGCTGTTTTTT.

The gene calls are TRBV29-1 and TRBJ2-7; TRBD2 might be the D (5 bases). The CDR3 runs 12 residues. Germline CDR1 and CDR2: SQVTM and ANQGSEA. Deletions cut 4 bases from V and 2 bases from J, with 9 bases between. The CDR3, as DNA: TGCAGCGTTGCAACCGGGGCCTACGAGCAGTACTTC. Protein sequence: CSVATGAYEQYF.

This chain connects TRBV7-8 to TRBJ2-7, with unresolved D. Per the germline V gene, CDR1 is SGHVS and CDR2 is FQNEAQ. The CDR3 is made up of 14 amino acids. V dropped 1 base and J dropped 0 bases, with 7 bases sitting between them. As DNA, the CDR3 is TGTGCCAGCAGCTTAGAAACGGTCTCCTACGAGCAGTACTTC. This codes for CASSLETVSYEQYF.

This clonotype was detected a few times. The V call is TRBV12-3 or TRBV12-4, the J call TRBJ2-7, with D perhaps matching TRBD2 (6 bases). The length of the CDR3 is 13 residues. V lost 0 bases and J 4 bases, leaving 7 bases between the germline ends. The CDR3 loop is CASSLAGRYEQYF. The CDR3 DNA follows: TGTGCCAGCAGTTTAGCAGGGAGGTACGAGCAGTACTTC.

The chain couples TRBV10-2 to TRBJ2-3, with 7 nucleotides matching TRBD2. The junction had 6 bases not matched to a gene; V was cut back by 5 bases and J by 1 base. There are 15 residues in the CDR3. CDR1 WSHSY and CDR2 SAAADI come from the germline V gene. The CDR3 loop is CASSSLSGRTDTQYF. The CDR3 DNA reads TGCGCCAGCAGTTCTCTTAGCGGGCGCACAGATACGCAGTATTTT.

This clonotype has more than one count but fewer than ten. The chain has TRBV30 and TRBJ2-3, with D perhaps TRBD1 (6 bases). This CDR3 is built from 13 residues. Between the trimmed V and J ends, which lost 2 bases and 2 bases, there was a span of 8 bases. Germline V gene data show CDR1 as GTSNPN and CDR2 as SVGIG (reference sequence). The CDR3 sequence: CAWSWDNTDTQYF. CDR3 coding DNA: TGTGCCTGGAGTTGGGACAACACAGATACGCAGTATTTT.

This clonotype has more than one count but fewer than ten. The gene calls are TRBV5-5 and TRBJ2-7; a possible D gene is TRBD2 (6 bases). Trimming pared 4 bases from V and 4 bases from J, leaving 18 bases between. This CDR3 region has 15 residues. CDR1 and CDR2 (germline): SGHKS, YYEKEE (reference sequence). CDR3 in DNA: TGTGCCAGCAGCCGGTGGGGACTGCAAGCTTACGAGCAGTACTTC. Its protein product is CASSRWGLQAYEQYF.

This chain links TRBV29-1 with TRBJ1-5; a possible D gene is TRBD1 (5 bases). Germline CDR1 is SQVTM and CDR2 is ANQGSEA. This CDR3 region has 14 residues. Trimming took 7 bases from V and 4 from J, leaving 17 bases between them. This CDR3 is CSAVWQGVNQPQHF. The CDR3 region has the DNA TGCAGCGCTGTCTGGCAGGGAGTAAATCAGCCCCAGCATTTT.

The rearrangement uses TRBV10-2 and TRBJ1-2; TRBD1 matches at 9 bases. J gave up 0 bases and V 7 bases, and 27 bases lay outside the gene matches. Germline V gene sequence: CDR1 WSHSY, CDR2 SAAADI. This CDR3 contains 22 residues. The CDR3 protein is CASTSARDRDPLDLGTNYGYTF. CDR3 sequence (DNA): TGCGCCAGCACTTCAGCTCGGGACAGGGACCCTCTAGACCTAGGGACTAACTATGGCTACACCTTC.

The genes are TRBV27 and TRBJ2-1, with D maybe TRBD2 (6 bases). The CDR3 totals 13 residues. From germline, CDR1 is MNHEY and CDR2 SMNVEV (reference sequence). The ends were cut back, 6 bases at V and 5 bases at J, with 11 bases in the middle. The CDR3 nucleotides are TGTGCCAGCAGCTCACTAGCCAACAATGAGCAGTTCTTC. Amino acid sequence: CASSSLANNEQFF.